This TCR beta chain derives from a study of T cell responses to AZD1222 COVID-19 vaccine. Regarding the study as a whole: There were repertoire samples only from the period after the peak T cell response. Only a handful of AZD1222 recipients tested seropositive at baseline. The reported proportion of spike-specific TCRs targeting unmutated variant regions was nearly half. Clonal diversity was possibly underestimated; the donors were predominantly white British and more often female.

TCRdb's copy holds only in-frame clones and misses some; the assay was immunoSEQ multiplex PCR. Of 110,000 to 150,000 clones in the sample, roughly 92% were seen once. Germline-derived CDR1 and CDR2 are MNHEY and SMNVEV (reference sequence). Germline trimming cut 3 bases from V and 6 bases from J; bases unmatched to any gene: 5. CDR3 size: 14 residues. Regarding this clone: Its antigen remains unknown.

Here the sequenced sample was peripheral blood, taken on day 0 of AZD1222 vaccination. The chain has TRBV27 and TRBJ1-5; the match to TRBD1 covers 7 bases. The origin of this receptor is an adult in good health. The CDR3 is CASSFGRGGQPQHF. The CDR3 DNA reads TGTGCCAGCAGTTTCGGCAGGGGGGGTCAGCCCCAGCATTTT.